One sample yielded the 21 T cell receptor beta chains listed below, sequenced in a study of a mutant IDH1 vaccine in newly diagnosed glioma. Documented time point: week 47, end of study. Each dose delivered 300 ug of mutant IDH1 20-mer peptide subcutaneously with imiquimod. Method: immunoSEQ multiplex PCR; TCRdb's copy keeps in-frame clones and lacks some. The sample holds about 56,000 clones, 80% to 85% seen once. Which antigens these TCRs recognize remains unknown. The sequenced sample was PBMCs, obtained from a glioma patient whose treatment included an IDH1 peptide vaccine. The receptors were gathered from a woman aged 50 to 60 with glioma.

This chain connects TRBV12-5 to TRBJ2-7; 7 bases agree with TRBD2. V was pared by 6 bases and J by 5 bases, with 7 bases of the junction left unmatched. The germline CDR1 and CDR2 sequences are LGHNT and FRNRAP. The CDR3 has 13 amino acids. DNA for the CDR3: TGTGCTAGTGGCCCGGGGGGAGGGGACGAGCAGTACTTC. Protein product: CASGPGGGDEQYF.

The chain employs TRBV6-5 and TRBJ1-4; tentatively, D is TRBD1 (5 bases). V was trimmed by 0 bases and J by 8 bases, leaving 7 bases between them. Germline CDR1 reads MNHEY; CDR2 reads SVGAGI. This CDR3 region has 13 residues. CDR3 in DNA: TGTGCCAGCAGTTACTCGGCAGGGGAAAAACTGTTTTTT. It yields the protein CASSYSAGEKLFF.

The chain uses TRBV6-6 and TRBJ2-7, with D maybe TRBD2 (7 bases). With 6 bases removed from V and 4 bases from J, the gap between germline ends came to 13 bases. Germline-derived CDR1 and CDR2 are MNHNY and SVGAGI (reference sequence). This CDR3 has 13 amino acids. CDR3 amino acids: CASRVGGLYEQYF. The CDR3 coding sequence is TGTGCCAGCAGGGTGGGGGGGCTGTACGAGCAGTACTTC.

The chain uses TRBV5-8 and TRBJ2-3, with unresolved D. The CDR3 has 15 residues. The V gene's germline CDR1 is SGHTS and CDR2 YDEGEE. Trimming removed 3 bases at V and 2 bases at J, with 13 bases between. CDR3 sequence reads: CASSSQAGLTDTQYF. The CDR3 nucleotides are TGTGCCAGCAGCTCCCAGGCAGGCCTCACAGATACGCAGTATTTT. Combining the CDR3 with reference TRBV5-8 and TRBJ2-3 gives the whole variable domain EAGVTQSPTHLIKTRGQQATLRCSPISGHTSVYWYQQALGLGLQFLLWYDEGEERNRGNFPPRFSGRQFPNYSSELNVNALELEDSALYLCASSSQAGLTDTQYFGPGTRLTVL.

This sequence joins TRBV27 and TRBJ2-7; 12 nucleotides match TRBD1. The CDR3 is 14 amino acids. Germline CDR1 is MNHEY and CDR2 is SMNVEV (reference sequence). V was pared by 7 bases and J by 4 bases, with 5 bases of the junction left unmatched. CDR3 in DNA: TGTGCCAGCATGGGACAGGGGGCGCGATACGAGCAGTACTTC. Translating it yields CASMGQGARYEQYF.

V gene TRBV19 combines with J gene TRBJ1-2; 7 bases align to TRBD1. CDR3 length equals 15 residues. CDR1 is LNHDA and CDR2 is SQIVND in the germline V gene (reference sequence). With 5 bases clipped from V and 2 bases from J, the junction kept 8 bases outside the gene matches. CDR3 amino acids: CASSFAGQLNYGYTF. The DNA for the CDR3 is TGTGCCAGTAGTTTCGCGGGACAGCTGAACTATGGCTACACCTTC.

The chain employs TRBV30 and TRBJ2-4, with 9 bases lining up with TRBD1. The junction had 6 bases not matched to a gene; V was cut back by 1 base and J by 5 bases. The germline CDR1 and CDR2 sequences are GTSNPN and SVGIG (reference sequence). CDR3 length equals 15 residues. The CDR3 DNA reads TGTGCCTGGAGTGGTCAACAGGGGGCCCAAAACATTCAGTACTTC. It codes for CAWSGQQGAQNIQYF. Combining the CDR3 with reference TRBV30 and TRBJ2-4 gives the whole variable domain SQTIHQWPATLVQPVGSPLSLECTVEGTSNPNLYWYRQAAGRGLQLLFYSVGIGQISSEVPQNLSASRPQDRQFILSSKKLLLSDSGFYLCAWSGQQGAQNIQYFGAGTRLSVL.

The chain employs TRBV6-6 and TRBJ1-6; D perhaps matches TRBD1 (6 bases). This CDR3 region has 12 residues. Germline CDR1 MNHNY, CDR2 SVGAGI (reference sequence). V lost 2 bases and J 15 bases, leaving 11 bases between the germline ends. As DNA, the CDR3 is TGTGCCAGCAGTTACCCACAGGGTCTCCTCCACTTT. Translating it yields CASSYPQGLLHF.

This clone was detected only once. The rearrangement uses TRBV4-1 and TRBJ1-4; 8 bases align to TRBD1. The V and J ends lost 0 bases and 10 bases, in that order; junction bases with no gene match: 7. Germline V gene lookup returns CDR1 MGHRA and CDR2 YSYEKL. The CDR3 has 15 amino acids. The CDR3 nucleotides are TGCGCCAGCAGCCAAGATGGGTTACAGGGGGGAAAACTGTTTTTT. It codes for CASSQDGLQGGKLFF.

The chain recombines TRBV15 with TRBJ2-5; D may be TRBD1 or TRBD2 (5 bases each). With 0 bases removed from V and 5 bases from J, the gap between germline ends came to 19 bases. This CDR3 region has 17 residues. CDR1 and CDR2 from the germline V gene are LNHNV and YYDKDF (reference sequence). The CDR3 region is CATSRDRGSPERETQYF. CDR3 DNA sequence: TGTGCCACCAGCAGAGATCGGGGCAGCCCAGAGAGGGAGACCCAGTACTTC.

This sequence joins TRBV4-2 and TRBJ1-2; 7 bases fit TRBD1. Germline values: CDR1 LGHNA, CDR2 YNFKEQ. This CDR3 contains 12 residues. The trim removed 3 bases at V and 5 bases at J, leaving 0 bases unmatched. CDR3 sequence (DNA): TGTGCCAGCAGCCAGACAGGGTATGGCTACACCTTC. It codes for CASSQTGYGYTF.

The rearrangement joins TRBV7-2 to TRBJ1-3; 8 bases are a match to TRBD1. This CDR3 contains 15 residues. CDR1 and CDR2 (germline): SGHTA, FQGNSA. V lost 5 bases and J lost 4; bases outside the gene matches: 7. The CDR3 coding sequence is TGTGCCAGCAGCCTCAGGGGGCGCAAAGGAAACACCATATATTTT. It encodes CASSLRGRKGNTIYF.

The J gene is TRBJ1-5, the V gene TRBV7-2, with D unclear. The V end lost 2 bases, the J end lost 5 bases, and 7 bases lay between the germline ends. CDR1 SGHTA and CDR2 FQGNSA come from the germline V gene. This CDR3 is built from 13 residues. CDR3 loop: CASSLRVDQPQHF. The CDR3 DNA is TGTGCCAGCAGCTTAAGGGTGGATCAGCCCCAGCATTTT.

The J gene is TRBJ1-5, the V gene TRBV4-3; 12 nucleotides agree with TRBD1. The CDR3 is 16 amino acids. The trim removed 3 bases at V and 5 bases at J, leaving 5 bases unmatched. Germline CDR1 reads LGHNA; CDR2 reads YSLEER. The CDR3 protein is CASSHGRDRGHQPQHF. The CDR3 nucleotides read TGCGCCAGCAGCCACGGACGGGACAGGGGGCATCAGCCCCAGCATTTT.

This clone appeared a few times. The rearrangement uses TRBV6-1 and TRBJ2-3, with TRBD2 matching over 8 bases. Looked up from germline, CDR1 is MNHNS and CDR2 is SASEGT. The CDR3 totals 14 residues. The junction had 2 bases not matched to a gene; V was cut back by 4 bases and J by 2 bases. The CDR3 region is CASSGGLDTDTQYF. CDR3 coding DNA: TGTGCCAGCAGTGGGGGACTAGACACAGATACGCAGTATTTT.

V usage is TRBV6-6 and J usage is TRBJ2-7; no clear D. The CDR3 extends over 11 amino acids. CDR1 and CDR2 (germline): MNHNY, SVGAGI (reference sequence). Trimming removed 2 bases from V and 6 bases from J, with 5 bases in between. The CDR3 nucleotides are TGTGCCAGCAGTTACAACCGCGAGCAGTACTTC. It encodes CASSYNREQYF.

The chain combines TRBV27 with TRBJ1-5; 12 bases are shared with TRBD1. Germline V gene sequence: CDR1 MNHEY, CDR2 SMNVEV (reference sequence). This CDR3 has 16 amino acids. V trimming: 2 bases; J trimming: 1 base; junction bases outside the gene matches: 0. CDR3 loop: CASSLGTGGSNQPQHF. CDR3 nucleotides: TGTGCCAGCAGTTTAGGGACAGGGGGCAGCAATCAGCCCCAGCATTTT.

This clone was counted a single time. V gene TRBV5-1 combines with J gene TRBJ1-2; no clear D. Germline V gene lookup returns CDR1 SGHRS and CDR2 YFSETQ. The CDR3 is made up of 12 amino acids. The ends were cut back, 0 bases at V and 7 bases at J, with 7 bases in the middle. The CDR3 nucleotides read TGCGCCAGCAGCTTGGGAGGGCTTGGCTACACCTTC. Residues: CASSLGGLGYTF.

The chain recombines TRBV7-6 with TRBJ2-5; D might be TRBD1 or TRBD2, each matching 7 bases. Trimming removed 5 bases from V and 5 bases from J, with 18 bases in between. This CDR3 is built from 15 residues. CDR1 SGHVS and CDR2 FNYEAQ come from the germline V gene. The chain's CDR3 is CASSAQQGGAETQYF. DNA of the CDR3: TGTGCCAGCAGCGCCCAGCAGGGGGGGGCGGAGACCCAGTACTTC.

Notes on this clone: One junction end disagrees with the germline gene, perhaps due to a read error. The chain has TRBV12-5 and TRBJ1-3; D remains unclear. This CDR3 spans 14 amino acids. Germline CDR1 is LGHNT and CDR2 is FRNRAP. CDR3 amino acids: CASGLGISGNTIYF. CDR3 in DNA: TGTGCTAGCGGTTTAGGGATCTCTGGAAACACCATATATTTT.

CDR3 DNA: TGTGCCAGCAGCCCCGGCAGGGACTCCTACGAGCAGTACTTC. Encoded protein: CASSPGRDSYEQYF. The V call is TRBV7-2, the J call TRBJ2-7, with a possible D match to TRBD1 (5 bases). The CDR3 runs 14 residues. Looked up from germline, CDR1 is SGHTA and CDR2 is FQGNSA. The germline V and J ends were trimmed by 5 bases and 0 bases, with 11 bases remaining between them.